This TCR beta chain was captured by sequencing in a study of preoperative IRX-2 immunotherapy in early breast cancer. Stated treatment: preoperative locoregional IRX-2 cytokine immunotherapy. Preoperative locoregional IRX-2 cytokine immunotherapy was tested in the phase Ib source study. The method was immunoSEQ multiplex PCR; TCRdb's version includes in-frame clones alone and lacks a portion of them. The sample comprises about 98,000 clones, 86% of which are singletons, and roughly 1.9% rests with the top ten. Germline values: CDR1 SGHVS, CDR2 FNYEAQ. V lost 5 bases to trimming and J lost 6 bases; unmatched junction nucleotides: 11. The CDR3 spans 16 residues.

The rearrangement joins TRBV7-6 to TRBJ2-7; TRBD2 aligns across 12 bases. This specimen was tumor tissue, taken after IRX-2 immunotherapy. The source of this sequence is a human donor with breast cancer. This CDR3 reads CASSTRLAGVLGEQYF. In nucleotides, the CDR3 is TGTGCCAGCAGCACCCGACTAGCGGGAGTTTTAGGCGAGCAGTACTTC.